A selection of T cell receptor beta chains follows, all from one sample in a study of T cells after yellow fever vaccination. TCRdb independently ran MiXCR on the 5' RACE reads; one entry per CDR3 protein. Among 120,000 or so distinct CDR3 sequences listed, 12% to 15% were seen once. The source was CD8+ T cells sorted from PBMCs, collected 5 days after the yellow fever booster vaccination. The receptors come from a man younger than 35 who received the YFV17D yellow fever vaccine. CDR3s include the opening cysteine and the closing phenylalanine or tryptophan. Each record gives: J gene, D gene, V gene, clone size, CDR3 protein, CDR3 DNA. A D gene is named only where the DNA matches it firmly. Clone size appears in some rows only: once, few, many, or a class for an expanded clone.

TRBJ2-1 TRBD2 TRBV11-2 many CASSLGTRSYNEQFF TGTGCCAGCAGCTTAGGGACTAGGTCCTACAATGAGCAGTTCTTC
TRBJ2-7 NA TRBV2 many CASTSLDSLPYEQYF TGTGCCAGCACCTCATTGGACAGTCTCCCCTACGAGCAGTACTTC
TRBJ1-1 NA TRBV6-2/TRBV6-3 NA CASSSGPWETEAFF TGTGCCAGCAGCAGTGGGCCGTGGGAGACTGAAGCTTTCTTT
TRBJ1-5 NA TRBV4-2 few CASSQMTINQPQHF TGTGCCAGCAGCCAAATGACGATCAATCAGCCCCAGCATTTT
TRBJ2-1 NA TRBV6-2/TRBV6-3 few CASSYSTEPNNEQFF TGTGCCAGCAGTTACTCGACGGAGCCAAACAATGAGCAGTTCTTC
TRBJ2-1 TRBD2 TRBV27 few CASSPPAGGYNEQFF TGTGCCAGCAGTCCTCCAGCGGGGGGCTACAATGAGCAGTTCTTC
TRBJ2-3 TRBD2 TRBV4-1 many CASSPSGGTDTQYF TGCGCCAGCAGCCCCAGCGGGGGGACAGATACGCAGTATTTT
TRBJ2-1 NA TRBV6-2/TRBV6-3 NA CASSEDQGLPYNEQFF TGTGCCAGCAGCGAAGACCAGGGGCTTCCCTACAACGAGCAGTTCTTC
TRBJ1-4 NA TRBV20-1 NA CSARDLRDDEKLFF TGCAGTGCTAGAGATCTAAGGGATGATGAAAAACTGTTTTTT
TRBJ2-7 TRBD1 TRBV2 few CASRGQGGDF TGTGCCAGCAGAGGACAGGGGGGGGACTTC
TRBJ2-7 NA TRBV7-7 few CASSHGAGGEEQYF TGTGCCAGCAGCCACGGGGCCGGGGGCGAGGAGCAGTACTTC
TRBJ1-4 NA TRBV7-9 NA CASSSLTGGELFF TGTGCCAGCAGCTCCTTGACGGGAGGAGAACTGTTTTTT
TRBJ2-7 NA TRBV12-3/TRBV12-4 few CASSLSVYEQYF TGTGCCAGCAGTTTAAGCGTCTACGAGCAGTACTTC
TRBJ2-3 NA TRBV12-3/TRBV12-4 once CASSFESTDTQYF TGTGCCAGCAGCTTCGAGAGCACAGATACGCAGTATTTT
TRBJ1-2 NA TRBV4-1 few CASSLVGGRANYGYTF TGCGCCAGCAGCCTTGTGGGGGGCAGAGCTAACTATGGCTACACCTTC
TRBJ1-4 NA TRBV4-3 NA CASSQDSSNEKLFF TGCGCCAGCAGCCAAGATAGTAGTAATGAAAAACTGTTTTTT
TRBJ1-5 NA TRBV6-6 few CASRPNMPHSNQPQHF TGTGCCAGCAGACCTAATATGCCCCATAGCAATCAGCCCCAGCATTTT
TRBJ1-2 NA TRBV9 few CASSVWESYGYTF TGTGCCAGCAGCGTATGGGAAAGCTATGGCTACACCTTC
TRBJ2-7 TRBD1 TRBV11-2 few CASSPTGAGYEQYF TGTGCCAGCAGTCCGACAGGGGCTGGCTACGAGCAGTACTTC
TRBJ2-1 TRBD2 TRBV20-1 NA CSAREILAGDNEQFF TGCAGTGCTAGAGAGATACTAGCGGGGGATAATGAGCAGTTCTTC
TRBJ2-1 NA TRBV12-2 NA CASRLGKRRAELYNEQFF TGTGCAAGTCGCTTAGGGAAGCGACGAGCGGAGCTATACAATGAGCAGTTCTTC
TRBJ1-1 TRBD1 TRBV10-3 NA CAISEEGAANTEAFF TGTGCCATCAGTGAGGAGGGGGCGGCGAACACTGAAGCTTTCTTT
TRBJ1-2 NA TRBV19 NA CASTPPGRHHGYTF TGTGCCAGTACCCCACCCGGACGACACCATGGCTACACCTTC
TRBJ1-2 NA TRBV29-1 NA CSVARNYGYTF TGCAGCGTTGCCAGAAACTATGGCTACACCTTC
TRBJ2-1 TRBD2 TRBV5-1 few CASSLRTSGGNEQFF TGCGCCAGCAGCCTCCGGACTAGCGGGGGGAATGAGCAGTTCTTC
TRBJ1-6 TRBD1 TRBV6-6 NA CASSGTGALSYNSPLHF TGTGCCAGCAGTGGAACAGGGGCCCTCTCCTATAATTCACCCCTCCACTTT
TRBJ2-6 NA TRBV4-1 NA CASSQVRRTQYFLTGANVLTF TGCGCCAGCAGCCAAGTCCGACGAACGCAGTATTTTTTGACTGGGGCCAACGTCCTGACTTTC
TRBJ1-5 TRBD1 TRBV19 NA CASSSFQGGGEPQHF TGTGCCAGTAGTAGCTTCCAGGGGGGAGGTGAGCCCCAGCATTTT
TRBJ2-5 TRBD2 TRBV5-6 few CASSLRLRGQETQYF TGTGCCAGCAGCTTGCGGTTGCGGGGGCAAGAGACCCAGTACTTC
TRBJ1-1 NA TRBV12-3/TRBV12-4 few CASSLVSEGSPEAFF TGTGCCAGCAGTTTGGTTTCGGAGGGATCCCCTGAAGCTTTCTTT
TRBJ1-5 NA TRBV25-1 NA CASSEGQRNQPQHF TGTGCCAGCAGTGAGGGGCAGCGCAATCAGCCCCAGCATTTT
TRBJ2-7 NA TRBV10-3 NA CAISEGETYEQYF TGTGCCATCAGTGAGGGGGAAACCTACGAGCAGTACTTC
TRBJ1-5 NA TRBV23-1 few CASSLPVRWHQPQHF TGCGCCAGCAGTCTCCCGGTCCGGTGGCATCAGCCCCAGCATTTT
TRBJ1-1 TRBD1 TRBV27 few CASSPGTGPGTEAFF TGTGCCAGCAGTCCCGGGACAGGGCCGGGGACTGAAGCTTTCTTT
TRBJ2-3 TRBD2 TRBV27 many CASSFGGGSDTQYF TGTGCCAGCAGTTTCGGGGGGGGCTCAGATACGCAGTATTTT
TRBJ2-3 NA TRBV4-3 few CASSPWWEGASVDTQYF TGCGCCAGCAGCCCTTGGTGGGAGGGGGCCTCGGTTGATACGCAGTATTTT
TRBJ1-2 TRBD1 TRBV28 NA CASTRGSDPGYGYTF TGTGCCAGCACCAGGGGGTCCGACCCAGGCTATGGCTACACCTTC
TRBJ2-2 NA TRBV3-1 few CASSQGNFLTRWQLFF TGTGCCAGCAGCCAAGGGAATTTCCTAACCCGATGGCAGCTGTTTTTT
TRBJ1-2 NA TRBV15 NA CATSSDMINYGYTF TGTGCCACCAGCAGTGATATGATTAACTATGGCTACACCTTC
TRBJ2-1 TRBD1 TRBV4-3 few CASSQEGTGGYNEQFF TGCGCCAGCAGCCAAGAGGGGACAGGGGGCTACAATGAGCAGTTCTTC
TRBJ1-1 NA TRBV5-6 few CASSQAYLGGATEAFF TGTGCCAGCAGTCAGGCGTACCTTGGAGGGGCGACTGAAGCTTTCTTT
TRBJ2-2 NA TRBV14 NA CASSPRGRRNTGELFF TGTGCCAGCAGCCCGAGGGGACGGAGGAACACCGGGGAGCTGTTTTTT